Shown below are 31 T cell receptor beta chains from a single sample sequenced in a study of T cells in Graves' hyperthyroidism and ophthalmopathy. Amplified regions were TCR beta CDR3 sequences from RNA transcripts. RT-PCR in the first round (using the HTBI primer set) targeted the TCR CDR3. TCRdb redid the calling of the multiplex PCR reads with MiXCR, one entry per CDR3 protein. The table includes roughly 800,000 distinct CDR3 sequences, 38% detected once. Sequenced sample: blood. The origin of the receptors is a man in his late teens or twenties with Graves' hyperthyroidism.

This clonotype was recorded a few times. This rearrangement joins TRBV20-1 to TRBJ2-7, with D maybe TRBD2 (7 bases). V gave up 4 bases and J gave up 5 bases, with 18 bases separating them. Per the germline V gene, CDR1 is DFQATT and CDR2 is SNEGSKA (reference sequence). This CDR3 comprises 14 residues. This chain's CDR3 is CSATPGGGRDEQYF. CDR3 sequence (DNA): TGCAGTGCTACCCCCGGCGGGGGCAGGGACGAGCAGTACTTC.

This clonotype was observed a handful of times. The chain employs TRBV5-4 and TRBJ2-7; TRBD2 matches at 8 bases. The CDR3 runs 15 residues. After removal of 2 bases from V and 2 bases from J, the junction contained 6 bases not matched to a gene. In germline, CDR1 is SGHNT, CDR2 YYREEE (reference sequence). CDR3 region: CASSLPGLETYEQYF. In DNA, the CDR3 is TGTGCCAGCAGCTTACCGGGACTAGAAACCTACGAGCAGTACTTC.

This clonotype was seen a few times. The chain recombines TRBV7-3 with TRBJ1-1; D perhaps matches TRBD1 (5 bases). This CDR3 spans 14 amino acids. V was clipped by 5 bases and J by 0 bases, with 10 bases between them. The germline gives CDR1 SGHTA, CDR2 FQGTGA. CDR3 DNA: TGTGCCAGCAGCGCCAGGGCTATGAACACTGAAGCTTTCTTT. Translation gives CASSARAMNTEAFF.

This rearrangement joins TRBV10-3 to TRBJ1-3, with D unclear. Trimming shortened V by 7 bases and J by 3 bases, and 10 bases separated the two germline ends. The CDR3 totals 13 residues. Germline CDR1 is ENHRY and CDR2 is SYGVKD. CDR3 sequence: CAIKAGIGNTIYF. DNA for the CDR3: TGTGCCATCAAGGCGGGGATTGGAAACACCATATATTTT.

V and J are TRBV6-5 and TRBJ1-6; D is unclear. CDR1 MNHEY and CDR2 SVGAGI come from the germline V gene. V lost 7 bases and J lost 11, with 15 bases in between. The CDR3 sequence is 13 residues long. The CDR3 region has the DNA TGTGCCAGCAACCTAGAAGGCCTACCACCCCTCCACTTT. Translated, it gives CASNLEGLPPLHF.

For this clonotype: A much larger clone is a single base away; this may be a read error. The rearrangement uses TRBV7-2 and TRBJ1-6, with D maybe TRBD1 (6 bases). Germline CDR1 reads SGHTA; CDR2 reads FQGNSA. The length of the CDR3 is 14 residues. CDR3 DNA sequence: TGTGCCAGCAGCAGACAGGTCTATAATCCACCCCTCCACTTT. Translation gives CASSRQVYNPPLHF.

There are many counts of this clonotype. The rearrangement joins TRBV10-2 to TRBJ2-7, with 8 bases aligning to TRBD2. Germline values: CDR1 WSHSY, CDR2 SAAADI. The CDR3 has 14 amino acids. V shed 2 bases, J shed 3 bases, and the junction held 3 bases outside the gene matches. The CDR3 loop reads CASSEAGGRYEQYF. In DNA, the CDR3 is TGCGCCAGCAGTGAGGCGGGGGGTCGCTACGAGCAGTACTTC.

The rearrangement joins TRBV11-2 to TRBJ2-5; D is uncertain. Germline V lookup: CDR1 SGHAT, CDR2 FQNNGV. The CDR3 has 15 residues. Between the trimmed V and J ends, which lost 3 bases and 7 bases, there was a span of 18 bases. CDR3 in amino acids: CASSLVSKPEGTQYF. The CDR3 DNA is TGTGCCAGCAGCTTGGTTTCTAAGCCAGAAGGGACCCAGTACTTC.

The chain links TRBV15 to TRBJ2-2; tentative D call: TRBD2 (5 bases). With 4 bases removed from V and 10 bases from J, the gap between germline ends came to 10 bases. Per germline, CDR1 LNHNV and CDR2 YYDKDF (reference sequence). This CDR3 is 12 amino acids long. CDR3 loop: CATSTVGEELFF. CDR3 DNA: TGTGCCACCAGCACCGTCGGGGAGGAGCTGTTTTTT.

This rearrangement joins TRBV7-2 to TRBJ2-2; 7 bases agree with TRBD1. The V and J ends lost 5 bases and 4 bases, in that order; junction bases with no gene match: 7. This CDR3 has 15 residues. Germline loops: CDR1 SGHTA, CDR2 FQGNSA. The CDR3 loop reads CASSLRRQGTGELFF. The CDR3 DNA sequence: TGTGCCAGCAGCCTACGTCGACAGGGCACCGGGGAGCTGTTTTTT.

The chain has TRBV3-1 and TRBJ2-5; D not certain. CDR3 size: 14 residues. Germline loops: CDR1 LGHDT, CDR2 YNNKEL (reference sequence). V was cut by 0 bases and J by 5 bases, with 10 bases left in between. CDR3 residues: CASSQDIPWETQYF. The CDR3 DNA sequence: TGTGCCAGCAGCCAAGACATCCCCTGGGAGACCCAGTACTTC.

Ten or more counts support this clonotype. The V gene is TRBV20-1, the J gene TRBJ2-7, with TRBD2 matching over 10 bases. The CDR3 sequence is 13 residues long. V was pared by 5 bases and J by 2 bases, with 3 bases of the junction left unmatched. Germline assignment: CDR1 DFQATT and CDR2 SNEGSKA (reference sequence). CDR3 loop: CSAGLAGAYEQYF. The CDR3 region has the DNA TGCAGTGCTGGGCTAGCGGGGGCCTACGAGCAGTACTTC.

This clonotype occurred many times. The chain uses TRBV2 and TRBJ1-1; 8 bases agree with TRBD1. The germline gives CDR1 SNHLY, CDR2 FYNNEI. The CDR3 totals 14 residues. Unmatched junction bases numbered 11, after V lost 6 bases and J lost 8 bases. The CDR3 spells CASRDRAIALEAFF. CDR3 sequence (DNA): TGTGCCAGCAGGGACAGGGCAATCGCTCTCGAAGCTTTCTTT.

This clonotype was counted ten times or more. This sequence joins TRBV14 and TRBJ1-2; D unresolved. Per germline, CDR1 SGHDN and CDR2 FVKESK. The CDR3 is 14 residues long. The germline V and J ends were trimmed by 3 bases and 2 bases, with 10 bases remaining between them. For the CDR3, the DNA is TGTGCCAGCAGCCACTCGACGGAGAACTATGGCTACACCTTC. It yields the protein CASSHSTENYGYTF.

The sample holds a few counts of this clonotype. The chain links TRBV7-9 to TRBJ2-7, with D possibly matching TRBD2 (6 bases). V shed 1 base and J shed 6 bases, with 16 bases lying between them. CDR1 is SEHNR, CDR2 FQNEAQ, per germline (reference sequence). The CDR3 is 15 amino acids. CDR3 sequence reads: CASSLGGGTFSEQYF. CDR3 nucleotides: TGTGCCAGCAGCTTAGGAGGCGGGACCTTCAGCGAGCAGTACTTC.

V usage is TRBV7-2 and J usage is TRBJ2-7; D perhaps matches TRBD1 (5 bases). The CDR3 has 16 amino acids. Trimming shortened V by 0 bases and J by 0 bases, and 12 bases separated the two germline ends. CDR1 and CDR2 from the germline V gene are SGHTA and FQGNSA. CDR3 loop: CASSLAPTVVSYEQYF. The DNA for the CDR3 is TGTGCCAGCAGCTTAGCGCCGACAGTAGTCTCCTACGAGCAGTACTTC. The whole variable domain, filled in from reference TRBV7-2 and TRBJ2-7, reads GAGVSQSPSNKVTEKGKDVELRCDPISGHTALYWYRQSLGQGLEFLIYFQGNSAPDKSGLPSDRFSAERTGGSVSTLTIQRTQQEDSAVYLCASSLAPTVVSYEQYFGPGTRLTVT.

This clonotype was counted many times. This chain uses TRBV6-6 with TRBJ1-2, with unresolved D. Deletions cut 6 bases from V and 8 bases from J, with 10 bases between. The CDR3 length is 11 residues. Germline V CDR1 and CDR2: MNHNY, SVGAGI (reference sequence). The CDR3 region has the DNA TGTGCCAGCAGCCTCGATGGAGGCTACACCTTC. Translated, it gives CASSLDGGYTF.

In regard to this clonotype: This could be a read error, since a much larger clone is one nucleotide away. The genes are TRBV12-3 or TRBV12-4 and TRBJ1-4, with D possibly being TRBD1 (5 bases). The CDR3 has 12 amino acids. CDR3 bases: TGTGTCAGCAGTAAATCGTCCAGGGAGGTGTTTTTT. It translates to CVSSKSSREVFF.

The chain is built from TRBV4-1 and TRBJ1-1; D might be TRBD1 (5 bases). Germline CDR1 is MGHRA and CDR2 is YSYEKL. Between the trimmed V and J ends, which lost 3 bases and 3 bases, there was a span of 11 bases. This CDR3 comprises 14 residues. The CDR3 DNA sequence: TGCGCCAGCAGCCAGGCAGGGTCGTACACTGAAGCTTTCTTT. Protein: CASSQAGSYTEAFF.

This clonotype was seen a few times. V and J are TRBV6-5 and TRBJ1-1; a possible D gene is TRBD1 (6 bases). The germline V and J ends were trimmed by 5 bases and 0 bases, with 13 bases remaining between them. The CDR3 has 15 amino acids. Germline V gene lookup returns CDR1 MNHEY and CDR2 SVGAGI. CDR3 in amino acids: CASSAMTGMNTEAFF. Here the CDR3 DNA reads TGTGCCAGCAGTGCCATGACAGGCATGAACACTGAAGCTTTCTTT.

This clonotype came up a few times. The junction shows a germline mismatch at one end, possibly a read error. The chain employs TRBV9 and TRBJ1-2; D call uncertain. Germline V CDR1 and CDR2: SGDLS, YYNGEE. This CDR3 region has 8 residues. The CDR3 here is CASSEDDF. The CDR3 nucleotides are TGTGCCAGCAGCGAGGACGACTTC.

The chain uses TRBV7-2 and TRBJ1-3; 7 nucleotides align to TRBD1. The CDR3 consists of 15 residues. In germline, CDR1 is SGHTA, CDR2 FQGNSA. V was pared by 4 bases and J by 2 bases, with 5 bases of the junction left unmatched. The CDR3 loop is CASSSGGRAGNTIYF. CDR3 DNA sequence: TGTGCCAGCAGCTCAGGGGGTCGGGCTGGAAACACCATATATTTT.

Ten or more counts support this clonotype. The chain carries TRBV24-1 and TRBJ1-1; no firm D call. The CDR3 extends over 12 amino acids. The V and J ends lost 8 bases and 7 bases respectively, with 13 bases between them. CDR1 and CDR2 (germline): KGHDR, SFDVKD. In DNA form, the CDR3 reads TGTGCCACCAAAGATGTGGGAGGTGAAGCTTTCTTT. Translation: CATKDVGGEAFF.

In its sample, this clonotype was seen a few times. V is TRBV19 and J is TRBJ2-7; D is unresolved. The CDR3 has 14 amino acids. V lost 4 bases, J lost 3 bases, and 13 bases lay in between. In germline, CDR1 is LNHDA, CDR2 SQIVND (reference sequence). The CDR3 DNA follows: TGTGCCAGTAGTAGCGTCCCCGGTAGCTACGAGCAGTACTTC. Its protein is CASSSVPGSYEQYF.

V gene TRBV19 combines with J gene TRBJ1-5, with 8 bases aligning to TRBD1. The germline gives CDR1 LNHDA, CDR2 SQIVND (reference sequence). The ends lost 4 bases at V and 6 bases at J; junction bases unmatched: 2. The CDR3 is made up of 13 amino acids. CDR3 DNA sequence: TGTGCCAGTAGTAAGACAGGGGCTCAGCCCCAGCATTTT. Its protein is CASSKTGAQPQHF.

The gene calls are TRBV5-1 and TRBJ2-5; TRBD2 matches 10 bases. The CDR3 loop spans 16 amino acids. The trim removed 2 bases at V and 5 bases at J, leaving 9 bases unmatched. Germline V gene sequence: CDR1 SGHRS, CDR2 YFSETQ. The CDR3: CASSFLAGDPRETQYF. The DNA of the CDR3 is TGCGCCAGCAGCTTCCTAGCGGGGGACCCACGGGAGACCCAGTACTTC.

The V and J genes are TRBV29-1 and TRBJ1-2, with D perhaps matching TRBD1 (5 bases). The CDR3 length is 11 residues. Germline V gene lookup returns CDR1 SQVTM and CDR2 ANQGSEA. The germline V and J ends were trimmed by 8 bases and 2 bases, with 9 bases remaining between them. The CDR3 DNA follows: TGCAGCTTGGGGGGAAACTATGGCTACACCTTC. Translation gives CSLGGNYGYTF.

This chain links TRBV4-1 with TRBJ2-7, with D tentatively TRBD1 or TRBD2 (6 bases each). Trimming stripped 2 bases from V and 6 bases from J, with 11 bases between. Germline V gives CDR1 MGHRA, CDR2 YSYEKL. This CDR3 is 13 amino acids long. CDR3 region: CASSQQGTSEQYF. The CDR3 bases are TGCGCCAGCAGCCAACAGGGGACTTCCGAGCAGTACTTC.

This clonotype has a handful of counts. The chain recombines TRBV20-1 with TRBJ1-2, with D uncertain. In germline, CDR1 is DFQATT, CDR2 SNEGSKA (reference sequence). Trimming stripped 5 bases from V and 8 bases from J, with 18 bases between. The CDR3 length is 13 residues. The CDR3 reads CSAPRPGLEGYTF. Here the CDR3 DNA reads TGCAGTGCTCCGCGGCCAGGCTTAGAGGGCTACACCTTC.

This clonotype was counted many times. This chain links TRBV2 with TRBJ1-5; no clear D gene. The length of the CDR3 is 14 residues. The germline V gene has CDR1 SNHLY and CDR2 FYNNEI. The ends were cut back, 4 bases at V and 3 bases at J, with 10 bases in the middle. The CDR3 loop reads CASSADGDNQPQHF. Written as DNA, the CDR3 is TGTGCCAGCAGTGCAGACGGAGACAATCAGCCCCAGCATTTT. Full variable domain (rest looked up from reference TRBV2 and TRBJ1-5): EPEVTQTPSHQVTQMGQEVILRCVPISNHLYFYWYRQILGQKVEFLVSFYNNEISEKSEIFDDQFSVERPDGSNFTLKIRSTKLEDSAMYFCASSADGDNQPQHFGDGTRLSIL.

The V and J genes are TRBV5-1 and TRBJ1-1; D is undetermined. V lost 1 base, J lost 3 bases, and 10 bases lay in between. The CDR3 has 14 amino acids. In germline, CDR1 is SGHRS, CDR2 YFSETQ. This CDR3 is CASSLSADYTEAFF. The CDR3 DNA follows: TGCGCCAGCAGCTTGAGCGCAGACTACACTGAAGCTTTCTTT. The whole variable domain, filled in from reference TRBV5-1 and TRBJ1-1, reads KAGVTQTPRYLIKTRGQQVTLSCSPISGHRSVSWYQQTPGQGLQFLFEYFSETQRNKGNFPGRFSGRQFSNSRSEMNVSTLELGDSALYLCASSLSADYTEAFFGQGTRLTVV.